The 22 T cell receptor beta chains given below trace back to one sample, sequenced in a study of blood T cell repertoires in COVID-19. Assay: immunoSEQ multiplex PCR; the TCRdb copy retains only in-frame clones and omits some. The table has some 220,000 clones, roughly 80% seen once. Sequenced sample: PBMCs or T cells enriched from blood (not recorded which). These receptors came from a woman aged 40-49 years with acute COVID-19.

The chain carries TRBV6-1 and TRBJ1-5; 7 bases match TRBD1. J lost 7 bases, V lost 3 bases, and 6 bases had no gene match. CDR3 length: 14 amino acids. The germline V gene encodes CDR1 MNHNS and CDR2 SASEGT. The chain's CDR3 is CASSDDRVRQPQHF. CDR3 nucleotide sequence: TGTGCCAGCAGTGATGACAGGGTTCGACAGCCCCAGCATTTT.

The chain employs TRBV6-2 or TRBV6-3 and TRBJ1-3; D ambiguous. The CDR3 consists of 12 residues. Trimming took 2 bases from V and 4 from J, leaving 3 bases between them. Germline CDR1 is MNHEY and CDR2 is SVGEGT. CDR3 protein: CASSYEGNTIYF. The CDR3 DNA sequence: TGTGCCAGCAGTTACGAGGGAAACACCATATATTTT.

The chain links TRBV29-1 to TRBJ2-2, with a weak D call TRBD1 (5 bases). Germline CDR1 is SQVTM and CDR2 is ANQGSEA. V was clipped by 7 bases and J by 3 bases, with 15 bases between them. This CDR3 is built from 14 residues. The CDR3 bases are TGCAGCGCCCAGACAGAACGGGACACCGGGGAGCTGTTTTTT. Its protein is CSAQTERDTGELFF.

The chain employs TRBV6-1 and TRBJ2-5; a possible D gene is TRBD1 (5 bases). Trimming cost V 3 bases and J 5 bases, with 16 bases left between them. The CDR3 consists of 15 residues. From germline, CDR1 is MNHNS and CDR2 SASEGT. CDR3 residues: CASSDVQGTRETQYF. The CDR3 DNA reads TGTGCCAGCAGTGATGTCCAGGGCACGCGGGAGACCCAGTACTTC.

This clone was counted between two and nine times. The rearrangement links TRBV19 to TRBJ2-7; possible D gene TRBD1, 6 bases. The V gene lost 9 bases and the J gene lost 8 bases, with 17 bases spanning the gap. This CDR3 has 12 amino acids. Germline values: CDR1 LNHDA, CDR2 SQIVND (reference sequence). CDR3 residues: CASQGSLSQQYF. CDR3 sequence (DNA): TGTGCCAGCCAGGGGAGTCTTTCGCAGCAGTACTTC.

This clone was detected a few times. The sample carries other DNA sequences with the same CDR3. CDR3: CASSPTGVYGYTF. In DNA, the CDR3 is TGCGCCAGCAGCCCGACAGGGGTTTATGGCTACACCTTC. The chain uses TRBV4-3 and TRBJ1-2; TRBD1 agrees at 8 bases. The germline CDR1 and CDR2 sequences are LGHNA and YSLEER. After removal of 4 bases from V and 5 bases from J, the junction contained 3 bases not matched to a gene. CDR3 size: 13 residues.

The chain links TRBV29-1 to TRBJ2-3; possibly TRBD2 for D (7 bases). CDR3 length: 14 amino acids. Trimming left V 3 bases short and J 5 bases short, with 15 bases between. Per germline, CDR1 SQVTM and CDR2 ANQGSEA. The DNA of the CDR3 is TGCAGCGTTGAGTTAGGGGGGGACGTAGATACGCAGTATTTT. Translation: CSVELGGDVDTQYF.

The chain is built from TRBV30 and TRBJ1-2; TRBD1 matches 12 bases. Germline loops: CDR1 GTSNPN, CDR2 SVGIG (reference sequence). The CDR3 runs to 15 residues. V trimming: 5 bases; J trimming: 7 bases; junction bases outside the gene matches: 11. The CDR3 region is CAWVATGTGGSGYTF. DNA of the CDR3: TGTGCCTGGGTAGCAACGGGGACAGGGGGCTCTGGCTACACCTTC. Looking up the rest from reference TRBV30 and TRBJ1-2 gives the full variable domain: SQTIHQWPATLVQPVGSPLSLECTVEGTSNPNLYWYRQAAGRGLQLLFYSVGIGQISSEVPQNLSASRPQDRQFILSSKKLLLSDSGFYLCAWVATGTGGSGYTFGSGTRLTVV.

J is TRBJ2-3 and V is TRBV11-3, with D possibly being TRBD2 (5 bases). The ends were cut back, 5 bases at V and 5 bases at J, with 11 bases in the middle. Germline CDR1 SGHNT, CDR2 YENEEA. CDR3 length: 13 residues. CDR3 region: CASSTQLGDTQYF. The CDR3 nucleotides are TGTGCCAGCAGCACCCAACTAGGAGATACGCAGTATTTT.

This rearrangement joins TRBV27 to TRBJ1-6; tentative D call: TRBD1 (5 bases). CDR1 and CDR2 from the germline V gene are MNHEY and SMNVEV (reference sequence). This CDR3 is 16 amino acids long. V was shortened by 6 bases and J by 9 bases, with 21 bases between the two germline ends. The CDR3 is CASSPQDRPSSSPLHF. In nucleotides, the CDR3 is TGTGCCAGCAGCCCTCAAGACAGACCGAGTAGTTCACCCCTCCACTTT.

The V gene is TRBV27, the J gene TRBJ2-1; 8 bases align to TRBD1. The V and J ends lost 5 bases and 9 bases, in that order; junction bases with no gene match: 9. Germline CDR1 reads MNHEY; CDR2 reads SMNVEV (reference sequence). The CDR3 is 14 residues long. The CDR3 reads CASSQGQGLGEQFF. The CDR3 DNA reads as TGTGCCAGCAGTCAAGGACAGGGTTTGGGTGAGCAGTTCTTC.

This sequence joins TRBV2 and TRBJ2-3; the match to TRBD2 covers 9 bases. The CDR3 is 14 amino acids. The germline V gene encodes CDR1 SNHLY and CDR2 FYNNEI. V shed 7 bases, J shed 5 bases, and the junction held 7 bases outside the gene matches. For the CDR3, the DNA is TGTGCCAGCACCACTAGCGGGTGGGGAGATACGCAGTATTTT. The encoded protein is CASTTSGWGDTQYF.

This clone was observed a handful of times. V is TRBV15 and J is TRBJ1-6, with 9 bases identical to TRBD1. This CDR3 is built from 16 residues. CDR1 and CDR2 (germline): LNHNV, YYDKDF (reference sequence). Losses at the gene ends were 3 bases for V and 10 bases for J; bases not matched to a gene: 10. The CDR3 reads CATSRDITGGKSPLHF. Written as DNA, the CDR3 is TGTGCCACCAGCAGGGACATAACAGGGGGCAAATCACCCCTCCACTTT.

The rearrangement joins TRBV6-2 or TRBV6-3 to TRBJ2-1; 8 bases are a match to TRBD1. Germline V gives CDR1 MNHEY, CDR2 SVGEGT. V trimming: 0 bases; J trimming: 6 bases; junction bases outside the gene matches: 10. CDR3 length: 17 amino acids. CDR3 sequence: CASSYSPVTGAANEQFF. The CDR3 coding sequence is TGTGCCAGCAGTTACTCCCCGGTGACAGGGGCTGCCAATGAGCAGTTCTTC.

V is TRBV4-1 and J is TRBJ2-7; TRBD2 aligns across 8 bases. The ends lost 1 base at V and 3 bases at J; junction bases unmatched: 8. CDR1 and CDR2 (germline): MGHRA, YSYEKL. The CDR3 totals 16 residues. DNA for the CDR3: TGCGCCAGCAGCCAAGCGGTCACCACTAGCGGCTACGAGCAGTACTTC. As protein: CASSQAVTTSGYEQYF.

V usage is TRBV28 and J usage is TRBJ2-7, with 8 bases lining up with TRBD1. CDR3 size: 13 residues. CDR1 and CDR2 from the germline V gene are MDHEN and SYDVKM. Losses at the gene ends were 6 bases for V and 4 bases for J; bases not matched to a gene: 5. CDR3 in amino acids: CASRQGVSYEQYF. The DNA of the CDR3 is TGTGCCAGCAGACAGGGGGTATCATACGAGCAGTACTTC. The full variable domain, completed using reference TRBV28 and TRBJ2-7, is DVKVTQSSRYLVKRTGEKVFLECVQDMDHENMFWYRQDPGLGLRLIYFSYDVKMKEKGDIPEGYSVSREKKERFSLILESASTNQTSMYLCASRQGVSYEQYFGPGTRLTVT.

As concerns this clone: Other DNA sequences in the same sample also yield this CDR3. This chain uses TRBV2 with TRBJ1-3, with TRBD1 as a possible D gene (5 bases). Trimming shortened V by 1 base and J by 2 bases, and 6 bases separated the two germline ends. The CDR3 runs 14 residues. CDR1 and CDR2 (germline): SNHLY, FYNNEI. For the CDR3, the DNA is TGTGCCAGCAGTGAAGGCAGGGCTGGAAACACCATATATTTT. Its translation is CASSEGRAGNTIYF.

This chain joins TRBV7-2 and TRBJ1-4; maybe TRBD1 (6 bases). Germline CDR1 reads SGHTA; CDR2 reads FQGNSA. The CDR3 is made up of 14 amino acids. V was trimmed by 5 bases and J by 7 bases, leaving 14 bases between them. The CDR3 coding sequence is TGTGCCAGCAGCCTTACAGGGAAGGGTGAAAAACTGTTTTTT. Residues: CASSLTGKGEKLFF.

The J gene is TRBJ1-4, the V gene TRBV7-9; D is perhaps TRBD1 (5 bases). Germline V CDR1 and CDR2: SEHNR, FQNEAQ (reference sequence). The length of the CDR3 is 16 residues. V lost 5 bases to trimming and J lost 1 base, with 14 bases between them. Here the CDR3 reads CASSRPSTVTNEKLFF. In nucleotides, the CDR3 is TGTGCCAGCAGCCGTCCTTCGACAGTAACTAATGAAAAACTGTTTTTT.

This CDR3 reads CATSRPGRGTQYF. CDR3 nucleotide sequence: TGTGCCACCAGCAGACCTGGCCGGGGTACGCAGTATTTT. The V and J genes are TRBV15 and TRBJ2-3; a weak D match, TRBD2 (5 bases). This CDR3 region has 13 residues. V lost 2 bases to trimming and J lost 8 bases, with 11 bases between them. Germline CDR1 LNHNV, CDR2 YYDKDF (reference sequence).

The rearrangement uses TRBV7-9 and TRBJ2-7, with TRBD2 matching 16 bases. CDR1 SEHNR and CDR2 FQNEAQ come from the germline V gene (reference sequence). With 5 bases clipped from V and 6 bases from J, the junction kept 10 bases outside the gene matches. This CDR3 is built from 17 residues. As DNA, the CDR3 is TGTGCCAGCAGCCCGGGACTAGCGGGGGGGAACTCCCTCGAGCAGTACTTC. This codes for CASSPGLAGGNSLEQYF.

This sequence joins TRBV28 and TRBJ2-1, with 9 positions matching TRBD1. CDR3 length: 15 amino acids. Germline trimming cut 4 bases from V and 9 bases from J; bases unmatched to any gene: 10. CDR1 and CDR2 from the germline V gene are MDHEN and SYDVKM. The CDR3 spells CASSSTGTGIGEQFF. In DNA form, the CDR3 reads TGTGCCAGCAGTTCTACCGGGACAGGGATAGGTGAGCAGTTCTTC.